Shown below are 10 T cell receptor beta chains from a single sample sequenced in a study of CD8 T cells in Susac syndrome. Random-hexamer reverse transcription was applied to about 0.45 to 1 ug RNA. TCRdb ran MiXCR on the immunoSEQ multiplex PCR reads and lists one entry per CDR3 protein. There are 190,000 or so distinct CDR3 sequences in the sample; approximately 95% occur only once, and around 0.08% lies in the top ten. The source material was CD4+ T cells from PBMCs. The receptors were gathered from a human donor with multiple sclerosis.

CDR3 sequence: CASSQVPQGYEKLFF. CDR3 sequence (DNA): TGTGCCAGCAGCCAAGTCCCACAGGGGTACGAAAAACTGTTTTTT. The chain has TRBV3-1 and TRBJ1-4; TRBD1 matches 7 bases. Germline lookup yields CDR1 LGHDT and CDR2 YNNKEL (reference sequence). The CDR3 is 15 amino acids. V was pared by 1 base and J by 8 bases, with 7 bases of the junction left unmatched.

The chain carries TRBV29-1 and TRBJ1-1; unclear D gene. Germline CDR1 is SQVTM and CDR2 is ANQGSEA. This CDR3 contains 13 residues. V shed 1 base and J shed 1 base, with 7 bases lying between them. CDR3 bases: TGCAGCGTTGAAGGCCAGCAGAACACTGAAGCTTTCTTT. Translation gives CSVEGQQNTEAFF.

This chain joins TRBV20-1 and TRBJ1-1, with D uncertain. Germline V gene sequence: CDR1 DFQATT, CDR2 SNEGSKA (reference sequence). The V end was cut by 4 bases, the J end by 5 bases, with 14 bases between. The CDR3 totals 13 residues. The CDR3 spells CSAKPPMGTEAFF. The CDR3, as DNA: TGCAGTGCTAAGCCACCCATGGGGACTGAAGCTTTCTTT.

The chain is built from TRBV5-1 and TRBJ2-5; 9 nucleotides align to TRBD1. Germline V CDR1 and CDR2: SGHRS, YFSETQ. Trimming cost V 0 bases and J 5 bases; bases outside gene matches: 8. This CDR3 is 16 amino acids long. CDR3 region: CASSLATGGQEETQYF. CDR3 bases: TGCGCCAGCAGCTTGGCCACAGGGGGCCAAGAGGAGACCCAGTACTTC.

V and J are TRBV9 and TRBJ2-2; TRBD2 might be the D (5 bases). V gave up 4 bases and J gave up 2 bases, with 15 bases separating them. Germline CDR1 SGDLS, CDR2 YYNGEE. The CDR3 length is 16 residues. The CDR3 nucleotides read TGTGCCAGCAGCCGGGGTGGAGATTCTAACACCGGGGAGCTGTTTTTT. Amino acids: CASSRGGDSNTGELFF.

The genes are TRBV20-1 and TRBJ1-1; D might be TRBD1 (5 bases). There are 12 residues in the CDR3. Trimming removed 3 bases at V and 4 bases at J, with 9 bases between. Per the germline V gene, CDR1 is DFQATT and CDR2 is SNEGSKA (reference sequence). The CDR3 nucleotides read TGCAGTGCTAGCCGGGGGATCACTGAAGCTTTCTTT. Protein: CSASRGITEAFF.

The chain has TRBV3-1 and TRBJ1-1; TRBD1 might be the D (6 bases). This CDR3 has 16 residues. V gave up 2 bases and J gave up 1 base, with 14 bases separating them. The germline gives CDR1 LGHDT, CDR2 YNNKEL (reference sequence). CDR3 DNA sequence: TGTGCCAGCAGCCAATGGGGGCGAGGAGAGAACACTGAAGCTTTCTTT. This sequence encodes CASSQWGRGENTEAFF. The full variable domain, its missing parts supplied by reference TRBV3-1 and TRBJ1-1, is DTAVSQTPKYLVTQMGNDKSIKCEQNLGHDTMYWYKQDSKKFLKIMFSYNNKELIINETVPNRFSPKSPDKAHLNLHINSLELGDSAVYFCASSQWGRGENTEAFFGQGTRLTVV.

Here the CDR3 DNA reads TGTGCCAGCAGCTTAGACAGAGACTACGAGCAGTACTTC. It specifies CASSLDRDYEQYF. This sequence joins TRBV11-2 and TRBJ2-7; D is unclear. Germline CDR1 is SGHAT and CDR2 is FQNNGV. Trimming pared 0 bases from V and 3 bases from J, leaving 6 bases between. The CDR3 spans 13 residues.

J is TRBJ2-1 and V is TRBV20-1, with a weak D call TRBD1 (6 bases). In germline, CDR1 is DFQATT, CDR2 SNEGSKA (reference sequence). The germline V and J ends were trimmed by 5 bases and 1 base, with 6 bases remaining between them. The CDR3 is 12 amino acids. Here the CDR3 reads CSAQGSYNEQFF. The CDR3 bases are TGCAGTGCTCAGGGGTCCTACAATGAGCAGTTCTTC.

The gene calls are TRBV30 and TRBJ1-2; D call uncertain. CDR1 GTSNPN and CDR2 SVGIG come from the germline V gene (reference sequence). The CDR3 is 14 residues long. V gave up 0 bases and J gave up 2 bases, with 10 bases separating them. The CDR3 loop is CAWSVRRKNYGYTF. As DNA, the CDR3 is TGTGCCTGGAGTGTACGTCGGAAAAACTATGGCTACACCTTC.